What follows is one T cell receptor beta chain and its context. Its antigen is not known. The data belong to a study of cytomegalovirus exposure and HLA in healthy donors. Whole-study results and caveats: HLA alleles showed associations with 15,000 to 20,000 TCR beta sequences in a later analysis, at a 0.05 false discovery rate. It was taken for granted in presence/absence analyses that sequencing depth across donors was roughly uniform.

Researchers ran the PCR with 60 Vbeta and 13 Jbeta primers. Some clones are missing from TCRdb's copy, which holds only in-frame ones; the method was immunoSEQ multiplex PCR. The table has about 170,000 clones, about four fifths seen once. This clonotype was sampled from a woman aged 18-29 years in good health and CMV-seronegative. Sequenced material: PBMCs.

The chain's CDR3 is CASEGAGNTDTQYF. CDR3 DNA: TGTGCCAGCGAGGGAGCGGGGAACACAGATACGCAGTATTTT. The gene calls are TRBV6-1 and TRBJ2-3; 7 nucleotides align to TRBD2. The CDR3 is 14 amino acids. Trimming at V came to 8 bases and at J to 2 bases, leaving 7 bases not matched to a gene. The germline CDR1 and CDR2 sequences are MNHNS and SASEGT.